Below, one T cell receptor beta chain is given with its context. This CDR3 contains 14 residues. V was trimmed by 1 base and J by 4 bases, leaving 9 bases between them. Germline V CDR1 and CDR2: MGHRA, YSYEKL. This record belongs to a study of blood T cell repertoires in COVID-19. Study details: Both acute and convalescent COVID-19 samples were obtained from the United States, Italy and Spain. The cDNA or gDNA used as material had been derived from T cells, B-cell-depleted T cells, or PBMCs.

Source study methods: Reference gene primer amplification in the assay estimated nucleated cell counts. Only in-frame clones appear in the TCRdb table, and some are missing; sequencing was by immunoSEQ multiplex PCR. V and J calls and clone size are those listed in that table; D and trimming were worked out from the DNA. The sample lists more than 150,000 clones, approximately 80% seen once, with roughly 2.9% in the top ten. The sequence derives from an older woman with acute or convalescent COVID-19. The sequenced sample was peripheral blood. The V and J genes are TRBV4-1 and TRBJ2-3; a weak D match, TRBD2 (5 bases). This chain's CDR3 is CASSQGAGADTQYF. The CDR3 DNA reads TGCGCCAGCAGCCAAGGGGCCGGGGCAGATACGCAGTATTTT.